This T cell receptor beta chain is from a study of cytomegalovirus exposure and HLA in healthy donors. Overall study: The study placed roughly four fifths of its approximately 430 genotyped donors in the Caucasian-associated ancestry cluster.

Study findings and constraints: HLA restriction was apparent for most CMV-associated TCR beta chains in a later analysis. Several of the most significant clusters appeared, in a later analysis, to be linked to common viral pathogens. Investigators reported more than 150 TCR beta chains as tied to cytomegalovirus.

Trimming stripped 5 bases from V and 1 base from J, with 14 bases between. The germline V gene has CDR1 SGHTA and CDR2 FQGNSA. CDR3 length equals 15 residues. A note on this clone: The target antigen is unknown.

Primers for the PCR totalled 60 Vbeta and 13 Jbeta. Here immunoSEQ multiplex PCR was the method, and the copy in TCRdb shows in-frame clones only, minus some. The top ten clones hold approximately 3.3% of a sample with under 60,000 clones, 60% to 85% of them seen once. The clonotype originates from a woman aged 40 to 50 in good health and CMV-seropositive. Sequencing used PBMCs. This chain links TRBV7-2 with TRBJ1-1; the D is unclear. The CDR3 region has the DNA TGTGCCAGCAGCCGCCGGGGTTCCCAGAACACTGAAGCTTTCTTT. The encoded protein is CASSRRGSQNTEAFF.